A single sample gave rise to the 12 T cell receptor beta chains below, sequenced in a study of blood T cells in healthy people across ages. The second PCR ran about 6 to 12 cycles with a sample-barcoded 5' primer and J-beta primers. TCRdb re-analysed the 5' RACE reads in MiXCR, keeping a single row per CDR3 protein. The table records over 600,000 distinct CDR3 sequences, 46% of them present only once. The sequencing input was blood. The receptors were gathered from a man older than 75 in good health.

This chain uses TRBV28 with TRBJ2-1; 9 nucleotides align to TRBD1. Germline V gene sequence: CDR1 MDHEN, CDR2 SYDVKM. V gave up 3 bases and J gave up 7 bases; unmatched junction bases: 13. The CDR3 has 17 amino acids. This CDR3 is CASSFPPGSDRGNEQFF. The CDR3 bases are TGTGCCAGCAGTTTTCCCCCCGGGAGTGACAGGGGGAATGAGCAGTTCTTC.

The chain joins TRBV7-2 to TRBJ2-1; D remains ambiguous. TRBJ2-7 matches the DNA end more closely, so the J call is doubtful. CDR1 is SGHTA, CDR2 FQGNSA, per germline. This CDR3 spans 15 amino acids. The CDR3 sequence: CASSLEPRDYNEQYF. In DNA form, the CDR3 reads TGTGCCAGCAGCCTTGAGCCGAGAGATTACAATGAGCAGTACTTC.

In nucleotides, the CDR3 is TGCAGTGCTAGAGAGTCAGGGAGGGATCAGCCCCAGCATTTT. This translates into CSARESGRDQPQHF. The V gene is TRBV20-1, the J gene TRBJ1-5; the D gene is possibly TRBD1 (5 bases). The CDR3 is 14 residues long. V lost 0 bases and J lost 5, with 11 bases in between. Germline loops: CDR1 DFQATT, CDR2 SNEGSKA (reference sequence).

This clonotype has more than one count but fewer than ten. The V gene is TRBV4-3, the J gene TRBJ2-6, with D uncertain. The CDR3 extends over 15 amino acids. CDR1 and CDR2 (germline): LGHNA, YSLEER. V lost 4 bases and J lost 4, with 11 bases in between. In DNA form, the CDR3 reads TGCGCCAGCAGCCCCGGTCGATTCGGGGCCAACGTCCTGACTTTC. Its translation: CASSPGRFGANVLTF.

The chain has TRBV28 and TRBJ1-2, with D hard to call. The CDR3 length is 13 residues. Trimming pared 10 bases from V and 0 bases from J, leaving 12 bases between. Germline CDR1 reads MDHEN; CDR2 reads SYDVKM. This CDR3 reads CATWAGTNYGYTF. CDR3 DNA: TGTGCCACCTGGGCGGGCACTAACTATGGCTACACCTTC.

CDR3 residues: CASKGTGYYEQFF. The CDR3 region has the DNA TGTGCCAGCAAGGGGACAGGGTACTATGAGCAGTTCTTC. The V gene is TRBV27, the J gene TRBJ2-1, with 9 nucleotides matching TRBD1. This CDR3 region has 13 residues. V lost 7 bases, J lost 8 bases, and 6 bases stayed unmatched. Germline V gene data show CDR1 as MNHEY and CDR2 as SMNVEV (reference sequence).

This clonotype showed up just a few times. V gene TRBV7-2 combines with J gene TRBJ1-2, with a tentative D call TRBD1 (5 bases). Germline V CDR1 and CDR2: SGHTA, FQGNSA. Trimming took 0 bases from V and 7 from J, leaving 15 bases between them. The CDR3 consists of 15 residues. The CDR3 nucleotides read TGTGCCAGCAGCTTAGCTCCTGCAGGGAGGGCTGGCTACACCTTC. Its protein product is CASSLAPAGRAGYTF.

The rearrangement links TRBV12-3 or TRBV12-4 to TRBJ1-2; weak D call: TRBD1 (6 bases). V dropped 3 bases and J dropped 8 bases, with 19 bases sitting between them. This CDR3 comprises 15 residues. The CDR3 loop is CASSFHPTGKGGYTF. CDR3 DNA sequence: TGTGCCAGCAGTTTCCATCCGACAGGCAAGGGCGGCTACACCTTC.

There are many counts of this clonotype. The CDR3 DNA sequence: TGTGCCAGCAGTCTACGACAGCACCTGGGGACCCAGTACTTC. This gives the protein CASSLRQHLGTQYF. This chain joins TRBV12-3 or TRBV12-4 and TRBJ2-5; perhaps TRBD1 as D (5 bases). Trimming took off 5 bases at V and 7 bases at J, with 17 bases between the two ends. The CDR3 runs to 14 residues.

V gene TRBV7-2 combines with J gene TRBJ2-7, with a weak D call TRBD2 (6 bases). The ends were cut back, 4 bases at V and 4 bases at J, with 11 bases in the middle. CDR3 length: 13 residues. Germline CDR1 SGHTA, CDR2 FQGNSA. CDR3 DNA: TGTGCCAGCAGCTCGACCGCGGGATACGAGCAGTACTTC. Translating gives CASSSTAGYEQYF.

Here the CDR3 reads CSAKSQGGIYGYTF. The CDR3 bases are TGCAGTGCGAAGAGCCAGGGCGGAATCTATGGCTACACCTTC. This rearrangement joins TRBV20-1 to TRBJ1-2; D might be TRBD1 (5 bases). V lost 6 bases to trimming and J lost 4 bases, with 18 bases between them. The CDR3 runs to 14 residues. CDR1 is DFQATT, CDR2 SNEGSKA, per germline (reference sequence).

This clonotype was detected only once. The chain has TRBV5-1 and TRBJ2-5; D unclear. The V end was cut by 4 bases, the J end by 2 bases, with 15 bases between. The CDR3 totals 15 residues. Per germline, CDR1 SGHRS and CDR2 YFSETQ. The CDR3 is CASSIGPGSQETQYF. Here the CDR3 DNA reads TGCGCCAGCAGCATAGGACCCGGGTCACAAGAGACCCAGTACTTC. The variable domain in full, with the rest retrieved from reference TRBV5-1 and TRBJ2-5, is KAGVTQTPRYLIKTRGQQVTLSCSPISGHRSVSWYQQTPGQGLQFLFEYFSETQRNKGNFPGRFSGRQFSNSRSEMNVSTLELGDSALYLCASSIGPGSQETQYFGPGTRLLVL.